A selection of T cell receptor beta chains follows, all from one sample in a study of OX40 agonist ivuxolimab in advanced cancers. Method: immunoSEQ multiplex PCR; TCRdb's copy keeps in-frame clones and lacks some. The repertoire consists of 63,000 or so clones, with 91% occurring once and the leading ten covering over 3.5%. Sequenced material: CD4+ or CD8+ T cells sorted from blood, taken in a trial of the OX40 agonist ivuxolimab. The receptors were sampled from an adult with an advanced solid tumor such as melanoma, head and neck, liver or kidney cancer. The CDR3 runs from the conserved cysteine through the conserved F or W. Clone sizes are given selectively: once, few, many, or a class where the clone is expanded.

TRBV7-9	.	CASSGRNRDSYTGELFF
TRBV7-2	.	CASSFSSRSGGPYNEQFF
TRBV29-1	.	CSVEESRLAYGYTF
TRBV9	.	CASSARGLYNEQFF
TRBV2	.	CASSESLGDISYEQYF
TRBV11-1	.	CASSLVGGSGSPLHF
TRBV4-1	.	CASSQDGTGSEPQHF
TRBV15	.	CATSIPGTGETQYF
TRBV11-3	many	CASSLAGGPGELFF
TRBV5-1	.	CASSLGPSGPQETQYF
TRBV29-1	once	CSVDTARGGVETQYF
TRBV7-3	.	CASSLTQTNTEAFF
TRBV5-1	.	CASSWGITGGAEAFF
TRBV7-9	.	CASSLNRGESPLHF
TRBV25-1	.	CASAPRPMNTEAFF
TRBV2	.	CASSQVDRINQPQHF
TRBV6-6	.	CASTRQGGYNEQFF
TRBV4-3	.	CASSQEKQGVYNEQFF
TRBV4-1	.	CASSPQGWSTEAFF
TRBV29-1	.	CSVVFAGGPSGELFF
TRBV5-5	.	CASSLVQGRPGELFF
TRBV14	.	CASSSIQGNNGYTF
TRBV6-5	.	CASSYSGQSFNEQFF
TRBV13	once	CASSGEGDPIGANVLTF
TRBV29-1	.	CSVETTGGADTIYF
TRBV9	.	CASSATGTLGTEAFF
TRBV27	.	CASSTTGGFGTEAFF